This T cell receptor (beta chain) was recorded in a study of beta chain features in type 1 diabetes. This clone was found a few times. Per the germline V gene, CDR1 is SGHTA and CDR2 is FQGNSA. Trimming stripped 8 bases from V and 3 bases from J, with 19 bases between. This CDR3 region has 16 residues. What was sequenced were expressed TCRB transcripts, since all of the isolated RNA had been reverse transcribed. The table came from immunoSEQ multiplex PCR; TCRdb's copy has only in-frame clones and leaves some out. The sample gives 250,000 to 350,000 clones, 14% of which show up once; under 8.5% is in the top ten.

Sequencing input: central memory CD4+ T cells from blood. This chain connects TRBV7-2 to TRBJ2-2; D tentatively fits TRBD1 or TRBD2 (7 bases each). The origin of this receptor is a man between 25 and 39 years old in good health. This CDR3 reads CASRSSPGGDTGELFF. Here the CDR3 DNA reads TGTGCCAGCCGGAGTAGCCCAGGGGGGGACACCGGGGAGCTGTTTTTT.